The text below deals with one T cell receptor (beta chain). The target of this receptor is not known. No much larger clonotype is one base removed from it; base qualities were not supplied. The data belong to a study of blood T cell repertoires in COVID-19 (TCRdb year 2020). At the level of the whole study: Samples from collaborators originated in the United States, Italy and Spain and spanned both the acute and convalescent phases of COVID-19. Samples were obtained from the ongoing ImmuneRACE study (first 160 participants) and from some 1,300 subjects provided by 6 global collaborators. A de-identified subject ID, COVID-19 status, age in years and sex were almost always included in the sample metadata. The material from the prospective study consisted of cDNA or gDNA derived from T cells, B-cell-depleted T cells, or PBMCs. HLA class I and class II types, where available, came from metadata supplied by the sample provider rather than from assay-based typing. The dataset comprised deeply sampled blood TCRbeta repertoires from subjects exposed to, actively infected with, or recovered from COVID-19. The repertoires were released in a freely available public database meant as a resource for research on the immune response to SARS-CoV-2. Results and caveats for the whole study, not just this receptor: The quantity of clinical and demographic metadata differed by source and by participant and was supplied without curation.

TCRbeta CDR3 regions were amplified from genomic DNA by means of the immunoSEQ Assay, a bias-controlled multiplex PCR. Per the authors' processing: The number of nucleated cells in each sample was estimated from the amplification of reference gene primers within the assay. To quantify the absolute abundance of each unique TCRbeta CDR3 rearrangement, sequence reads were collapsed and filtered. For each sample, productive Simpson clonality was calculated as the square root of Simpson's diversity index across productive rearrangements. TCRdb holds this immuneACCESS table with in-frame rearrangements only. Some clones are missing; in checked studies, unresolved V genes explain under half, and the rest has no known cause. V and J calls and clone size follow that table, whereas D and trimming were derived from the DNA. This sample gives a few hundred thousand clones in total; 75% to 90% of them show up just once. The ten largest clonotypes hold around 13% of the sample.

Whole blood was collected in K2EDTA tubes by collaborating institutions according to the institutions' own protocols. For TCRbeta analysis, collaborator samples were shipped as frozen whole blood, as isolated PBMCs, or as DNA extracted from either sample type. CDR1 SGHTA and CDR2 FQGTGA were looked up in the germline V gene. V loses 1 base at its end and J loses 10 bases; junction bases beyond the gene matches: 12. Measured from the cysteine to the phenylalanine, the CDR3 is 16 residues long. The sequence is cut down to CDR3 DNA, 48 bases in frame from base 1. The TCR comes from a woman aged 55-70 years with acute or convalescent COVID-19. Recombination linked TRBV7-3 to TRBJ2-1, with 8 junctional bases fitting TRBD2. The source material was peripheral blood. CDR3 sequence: CASSLSRGGTSTEQFF. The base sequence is TGTGCCAGCAGCTTAAGCCGGGGTGGGACTAGTACAGAGCAGTTCTTC.